This TCR beta chain was sequenced for a study of regulatory T cells in long-lasting Graves disease. V lost 6 bases, J lost 2 bases, and 8 bases stayed unmatched. CDR3 length equals 14 residues. Germline V gene data show CDR1 as DFQATT and CDR2 as SNEGSKA (reference sequence). Time point given: persistent/refractory GD, antithyroid drugs over 5 years with positive TRAb. PBMC-extracted RNA yielded the TCR library. Investigators prepared the TCR beta libraries by applying iRepertoire HTBI primers and Arm-PCR of CDR3 regions. Each CDR3 protein is one row after TCRdb ran MiXCR on the multiplex PCR reads. The sample holds roughly 500,000 distinct CDR3 sequences; roughly 21% are singletons and the top ten take about 6.6%.

The source material was peripheral blood mononuclear cells (PBMCs), sampled when the disease was refractory, from a patient treated with antithyroid drugs. The receptor comes from a female donor with Graves disease. This sequence joins TRBV20-1 and TRBJ2-7; the match to TRBD1 covers 9 bases. The CDR3 DNA reads as TGCAGTGCCGCAGCGGGACAGGGACCCTACGAGCAGTACTTC. As protein: CSAAAGQGPYEQYF.